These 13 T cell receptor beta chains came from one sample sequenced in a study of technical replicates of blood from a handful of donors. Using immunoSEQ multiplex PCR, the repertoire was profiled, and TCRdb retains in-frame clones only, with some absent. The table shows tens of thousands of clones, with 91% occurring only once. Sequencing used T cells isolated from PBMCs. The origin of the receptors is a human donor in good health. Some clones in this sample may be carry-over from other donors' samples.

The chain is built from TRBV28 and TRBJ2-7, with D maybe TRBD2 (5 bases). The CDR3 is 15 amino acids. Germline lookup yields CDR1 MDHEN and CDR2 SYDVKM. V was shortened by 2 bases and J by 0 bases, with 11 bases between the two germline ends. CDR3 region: CASSLEGRSSYEQYF. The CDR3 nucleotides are TGTGCCAGCAGTTTAGAGGGCCGGAGCTCCTACGAGCAGTACTTC.

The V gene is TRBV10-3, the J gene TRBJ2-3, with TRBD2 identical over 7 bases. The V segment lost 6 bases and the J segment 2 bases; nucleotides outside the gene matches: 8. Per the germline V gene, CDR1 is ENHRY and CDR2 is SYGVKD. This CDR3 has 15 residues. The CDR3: CAIRPRLADTDTQYF. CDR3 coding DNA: TGTGCCATCAGGCCCCGACTAGCAGACACAGATACGCAGTATTTT.

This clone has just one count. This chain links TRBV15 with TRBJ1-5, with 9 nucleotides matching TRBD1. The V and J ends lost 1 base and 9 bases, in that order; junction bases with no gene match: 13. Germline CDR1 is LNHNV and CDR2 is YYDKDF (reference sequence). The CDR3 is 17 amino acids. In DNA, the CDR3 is TGTGCCACCAGCAGAGGGGGACAGGGAGGGGTTATAACGCCCCAGCATTTT. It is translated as CATSRGGQGGVITPQHF.

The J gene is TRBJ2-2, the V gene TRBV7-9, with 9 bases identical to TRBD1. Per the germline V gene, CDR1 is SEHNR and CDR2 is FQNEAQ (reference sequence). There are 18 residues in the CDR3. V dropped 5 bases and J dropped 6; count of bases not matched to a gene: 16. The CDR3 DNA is TGTGCCAGCAGCCGGCGGGCATTGGGACAGGGCACCGCCGGGGAGCTGTTTTTT. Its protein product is CASSRRALGQGTAGELFF.

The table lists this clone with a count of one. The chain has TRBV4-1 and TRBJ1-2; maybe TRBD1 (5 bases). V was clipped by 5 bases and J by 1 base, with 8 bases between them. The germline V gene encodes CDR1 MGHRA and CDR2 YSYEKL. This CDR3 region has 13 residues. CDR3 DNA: TGCGCCAGCAGCATGACAGATAACTATGGCTACACCTTC. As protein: CASSMTDNYGYTF.

CDR3 in amino acids: CASSLGQGSSYEQYF. CDR3 coding DNA: TGTGCCAGCAGCTTGGGTCAGGGGAGCTCCTACGAGCAGTACTTC. The rearrangement links TRBV5-4 to TRBJ2-7; D is possibly TRBD1 (6 bases). CDR1 SGHNT and CDR2 YYREEE come from the germline V gene (reference sequence). The CDR3 is made up of 15 amino acids. Trimming removed 0 bases from V and 0 bases from J, with 10 bases in between.

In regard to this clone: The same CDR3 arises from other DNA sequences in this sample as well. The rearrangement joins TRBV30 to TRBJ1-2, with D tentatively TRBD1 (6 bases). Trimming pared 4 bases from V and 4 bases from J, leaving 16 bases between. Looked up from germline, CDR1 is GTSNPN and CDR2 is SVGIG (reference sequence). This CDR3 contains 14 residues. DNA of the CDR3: TGTGCCTGGAACCCGACAGGTCTTCTCTATGGCTACACCTTC. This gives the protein CAWNPTGLLYGYTF.

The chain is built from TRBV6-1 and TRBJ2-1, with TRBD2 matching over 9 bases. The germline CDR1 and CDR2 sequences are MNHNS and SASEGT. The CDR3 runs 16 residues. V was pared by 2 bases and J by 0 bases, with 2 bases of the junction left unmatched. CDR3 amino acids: CASSESGGFSYNEQFF. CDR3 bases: TGTGCCAGCAGTGAAAGCGGGGGGTTCTCCTACAATGAGCAGTTCTTC.

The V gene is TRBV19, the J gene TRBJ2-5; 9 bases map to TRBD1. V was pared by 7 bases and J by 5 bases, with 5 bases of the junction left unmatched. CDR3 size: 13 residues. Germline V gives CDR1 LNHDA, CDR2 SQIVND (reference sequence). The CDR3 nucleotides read TGTGCCAGTAAGGGACAGGGAGATGAGACCCAGTACTTC. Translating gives CASKGQGDETQYF.

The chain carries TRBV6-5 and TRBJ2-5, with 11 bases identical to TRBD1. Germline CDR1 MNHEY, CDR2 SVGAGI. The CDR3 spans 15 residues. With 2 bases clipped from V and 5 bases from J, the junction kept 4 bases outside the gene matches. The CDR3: CASSYGTGGMETQYF. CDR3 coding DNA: TGTGCCAGCAGTTACGGGACAGGGGGAATGGAGACCCAGTACTTC.

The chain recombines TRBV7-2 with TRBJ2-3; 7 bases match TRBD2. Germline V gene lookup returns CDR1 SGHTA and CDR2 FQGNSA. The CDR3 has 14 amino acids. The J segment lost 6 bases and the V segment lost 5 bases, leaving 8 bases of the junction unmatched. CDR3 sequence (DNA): TGTGCCAGCAGCCCCGGACTAGTAGGGGATACGCAGTATTTT. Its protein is CASSPGLVGDTQYF.

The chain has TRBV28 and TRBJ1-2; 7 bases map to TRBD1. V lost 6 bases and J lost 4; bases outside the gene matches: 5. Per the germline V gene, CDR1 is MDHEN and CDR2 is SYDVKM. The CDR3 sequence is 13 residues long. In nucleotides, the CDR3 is TGTGCCAGCAGGTGGACAGGTACCTATGGCTACACCTTC. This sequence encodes CASRWTGTYGYTF.

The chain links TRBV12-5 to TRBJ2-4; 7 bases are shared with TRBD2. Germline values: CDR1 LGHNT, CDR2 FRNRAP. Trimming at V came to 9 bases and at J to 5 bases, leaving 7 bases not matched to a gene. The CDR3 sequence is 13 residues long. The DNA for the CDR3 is TGTGCTAGCGGGGCGGGAGCTCAAAACATTCAGTACTTC. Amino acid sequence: CASGAGAQNIQYF.